These 13 T cell receptor beta chains came from one sample sequenced in a study of T cells after somatic rescue of genetic block (dated by TCRdb to 2020 to 2022). Preparation of the library involved the immunoSEQ multiplex PCR assay. TCRdb mirrors the immuneACCESS table, restricted to in-frame sequences. Some clones are absent from its copies; in checked studies, under half trace to an unresolved V gene, and the reason for the others is unknown. The sample profile shows tens of thousands of clones; around 90% of them were found once. The ten largest clonotypes hold approximately 3% of the sample. Sequenced material: peripheral blood mononuclear cells (PBMCs). The receptor source for this set is a man in his forties.

This clone was seen once. V is TRBV2 and J is TRBJ2-1; D tentatively reads TRBD1 or TRBD2 (7 bases each). Germline values: CDR1 SNHLY, CDR2 FYNNEI. This CDR3 comprises 15 residues. The V end was cut by 7 bases, the J end by 8 bases, with 21 bases between. The CDR3 DNA is TGTGCCAGCACCGCCCGGACAGGTGGGAGGGATGAGCAGTTCTTC. Its translation: CASTARTGGRDEQFF.

The CDR3 loop is CASSEPELHNEQFF. Here the CDR3 DNA reads TGTGCCAGCAGTGAACCGGAGCTCCACAATGAGCAGTTCTTC. The chain has TRBV2 and TRBJ2-1; the D is unclear. Germline lookup yields CDR1 SNHLY and CDR2 FYNNEI. V was pared by 2 bases and J by 5 bases, with 10 bases between. The CDR3 runs to 14 residues.

This clone was counted a single time. The V and J genes are TRBV14 and TRBJ2-3, with D perhaps matching TRBD1 (5 bases). Trimming left V 1 base short and J 5 bases short, with 16 bases between. CDR1 and CDR2 (germline): SGHDN, FVKESK. The CDR3 length is 16 residues. In nucleotides, the CDR3 is TGTGCCAGCAGCCAAGCGTGGCCAGGGTCTAGAGATACGCAGTATTTT. Protein sequence: CASSQAWPGSRDTQYF.

The J gene is TRBJ2-7, the V gene TRBV6-5, with a tentative D call TRBD1 (6 bases). CDR3 length equals 14 residues. Germline CDR1 is MNHEY and CDR2 is SVGAGI. Trimming took 6 bases from V and 0 from J, leaving 12 bases between them. CDR3 in amino acids: CASRSTGSSYEQYF. The CDR3 bases are TGTGCCAGCAGAAGTACAGGGAGCTCCTACGAGCAGTACTTC.

The DNA of the CDR3 is TGCAGTGCTCGGACTAGCGGGAAGGAGTTCTTC. This codes for CSARTSGKEFF. The rearrangement links TRBV20-1 to TRBJ2-1; TRBD2 matches at 12 bases. This CDR3 comprises 11 residues. After removal of 5 bases from V and 14 bases from J, the junction contained 4 bases not matched to a gene. CDR1 is DFQATT, CDR2 SNEGSKA, per germline (reference sequence).

This chain uses TRBV6-5 with TRBJ1-6; 8 bases match TRBD1. The V segment lost 6 bases and the J segment 7 bases; nucleotides outside the gene matches: 8. This CDR3 contains 15 residues. Germline lookup yields CDR1 MNHEY and CDR2 SVGAGI. For the CDR3, the DNA is TGTGCCAGCAGAACAGACAGGGGAGAAAATTCACCCCTCCACTTT. Translation gives CASRTDRGENSPLHF.

The chain combines TRBV6-6 with TRBJ1-2, with D hard to call. Germline CDR1 and CDR2: MNHNY and SVGAGI (reference sequence). The CDR3 loop spans 12 amino acids. V lost 5 bases and J lost 8, with 12 bases in between. The DNA of the CDR3 is TGTGCCAGCAGTCTGGACGGCGCGGGCTACACCTTC. Protein: CASSLDGAGYTF.

The rearrangement links TRBV5-1 to TRBJ2-5, with D tentatively TRBD2 (6 bases). This CDR3 is built from 13 residues. CDR1 and CDR2 (germline): SGHRS, YFSETQ. V lost 4 bases and J 2 bases, leaving 9 bases between the germline ends. Written as DNA, the CDR3 is TGCGCCAGCAGCCCGGGAGTTCAAGAGACCCAGTACTTC. Residues: CASSPGVQETQYF.

The rearrangement uses TRBV27 and TRBJ2-7; TRBD1 aligns across 10 bases. Germline V gives CDR1 MNHEY, CDR2 SMNVEV (reference sequence). V was clipped by 8 bases and J by 3 bases; unmatched bases: 4. The CDR3 has 13 amino acids. The CDR3 nucleotides read TGTGCCAGCGGGGACAGGGGTCACTACGAGCAGTACTTC. This encodes CASGDRGHYEQYF.

This chain uses TRBV14 with TRBJ1-1; tentatively, D is TRBD1 (6 bases). V dropped 6 bases and J dropped 4 bases, with 21 bases sitting between them. Per the germline V gene, CDR1 is SGHDN and CDR2 is FVKESK. The CDR3 loop spans 16 amino acids. The CDR3 DNA is TGTGCCAGCAGTCCGCGAGCGACCGGAGGGGGCACTGAAGCTTTCTTT. It encodes CASSPRATGGGTEAFF. Full variable domain (rest looked up from reference TRBV14 and TRBJ1-1): EAGVTQFPSHSVIEKGQTVTLRCDPISGHDNLYWYRRVMGKEIKFLLHFVKESKQDESGMPNNRFLAERTGGTYSTLKVQPAELEDSGVYFCASSPRATGGGTEAFFGQGTRLTVV.

V usage is TRBV27 and J usage is TRBJ2-3; TRBD2 matches at 8 bases. V lost 1 base and J lost 4; bases outside the gene matches: 10. From germline, CDR1 is MNHEY and CDR2 SMNVEV (reference sequence). The CDR3 runs to 17 residues. CDR3 protein: CASSLWAAGGVADTQYF. The CDR3 DNA reads TGTGCCAGCAGTTTATGGGCTGCGGGGGGTGTCGCAGATACGCAGTATTTT.

The chain couples TRBV4-1 to TRBJ1-5, with a possible D match to TRBD1 (5 bases). Per germline, CDR1 MGHRA and CDR2 YSYEKL. Deletions cut 1 base from V and 5 bases from J, with 15 bases between. This CDR3 spans 16 amino acids. The CDR3 sequence is CASSQVQGPKYQPQHF. CDR3 nucleotide sequence: TGCGCCAGCAGCCAAGTTCAGGGCCCGAAGTATCAGCCCCAGCATTTT.

This clone appeared once. The chain links TRBV27 to TRBJ2-3; maybe TRBD1 (6 bases). Germline V lookup: CDR1 MNHEY, CDR2 SMNVEV (reference sequence). The CDR3 has 14 amino acids. V was trimmed by 8 bases and J by 0 bases, leaving 12 bases between them. Written as DNA, the CDR3 is TGTGCCAGCGGACAGACTCCTAGCACAGATACGCAGTATTTT. This encodes CASGQTPSTDTQYF.